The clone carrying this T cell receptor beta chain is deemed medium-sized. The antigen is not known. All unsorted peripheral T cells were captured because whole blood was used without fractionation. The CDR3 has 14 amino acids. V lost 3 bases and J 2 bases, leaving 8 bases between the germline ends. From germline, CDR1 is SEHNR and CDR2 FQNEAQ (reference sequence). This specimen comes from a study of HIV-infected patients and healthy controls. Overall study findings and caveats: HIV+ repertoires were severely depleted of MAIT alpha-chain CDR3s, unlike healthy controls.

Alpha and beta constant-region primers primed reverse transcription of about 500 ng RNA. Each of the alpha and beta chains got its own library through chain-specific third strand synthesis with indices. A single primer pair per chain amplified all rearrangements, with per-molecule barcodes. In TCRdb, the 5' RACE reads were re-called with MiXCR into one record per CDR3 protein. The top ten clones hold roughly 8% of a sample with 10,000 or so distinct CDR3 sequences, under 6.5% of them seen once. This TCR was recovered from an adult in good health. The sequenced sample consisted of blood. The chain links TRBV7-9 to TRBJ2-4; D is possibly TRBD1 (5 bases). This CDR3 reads CASSFGATKNIQYF. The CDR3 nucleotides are TGTGCCAGCAGCTTTGGGGCTACCAAAAACATTCAGTACTTC.